These 32 T cell receptor beta chains originate from one sample sequenced in a study of cytomegalovirus exposure and HLA in healthy donors. PCR primers comprised 60 Vbeta and 13 Jbeta primers. Libraries were prepared by immunoSEQ multiplex PCR; TCRdb keeps only in-frame clonotypes and omits some of them. Its listing shows tens of thousands of clones. Source material: PBMCs. The receptor source for this set is a man in his forties in good health and CMV-seronegative.

The V call is TRBV11-2, the J call TRBJ2-1, with unresolved D. The CDR3 has 14 amino acids. Between the trimmed V and J ends, which lost 5 bases and 6 bases, there was a span of 14 bases. CDR1 and CDR2 (germline): SGHAT, FQNNGV. CDR3 amino acids: CASSPLTRVNEQFF. The CDR3 nucleotides are TGTGCCAGCAGCCCTCTGACACGAGTCAATGAGCAGTTCTTC.

This sequence joins TRBV6-1 and TRBJ1-2; 12 bases line up with TRBD1. After removal of 3 bases from V and 1 base from J, the junction contained 9 bases not matched to a gene. This CDR3 is 18 amino acids long. The germline CDR1 and CDR2 sequences are MNHNS and SASEGT. The CDR3 nucleotides are TGTGCCAGCAGTGATCTGGGACAGGGGGCCTTCCTTAACTATGGCTACACCTTC. This sequence encodes CASSDLGQGAFLNYGYTF.

This chain uses TRBV12-5 with TRBJ2-7, with D possibly matching TRBD1 (6 bases). There are 15 residues in the CDR3. Trimming stripped 4 bases from V and 0 bases from J, with 13 bases between. Germline CDR1 and CDR2: LGHNT and FRNRAP. For the CDR3, the DNA is TGTGCTAGTGGTTCCCCGGGACACTTCTCCTACGAGCAGTACTTC. It yields the protein CASGSPGHFSYEQYF.

The V call is TRBV5-1, the J call TRBJ2-2, with TRBD1 identical over 10 bases. Germline-derived CDR1 and CDR2 are SGHRS and YFSETQ. The junction had 8 bases not matched to a gene; V was cut back by 0 bases and J by 6 bases. The CDR3 has 17 amino acids. CDR3 protein: CASSLANRGQGSGELFF. CDR3 sequence (DNA): TGCGCCAGCAGCTTGGCCAATAGGGGACAGGGGTCCGGGGAGCTGTTTTTT.

The genes are TRBV10-3 and TRBJ2-5, with D possibly being TRBD2 (5 bases). Germline V CDR1 and CDR2: ENHRY, SYGVKD. V lost 5 bases and J lost 5, with 21 bases in between. The CDR3 has 16 residues. CDR3 residues: CAISTHGVGLMETQYF. In DNA form, the CDR3 reads TGTGCCATCAGTACCCACGGGGTTGGACTCATGGAGACCCAGTACTTC.

This rearrangement joins TRBV27 to TRBJ2-6; 7 bases match TRBD1. The CDR3 totals 14 residues. V shed 6 bases and J 12 bases; nucleotides not matched to a gene: 11. CDR1 MNHEY and CDR2 SMNVEV come from the germline V gene (reference sequence). CDR3 DNA: TGTGCCAGCAGCCCGAGCAGGACAGGCCTCGTCCTGACTTTC. This gives the protein CASSPSRTGLVLTF.

The gene calls are TRBV30 and TRBJ1-4; TRBD1 matches at 8 bases. Germline V lookup: CDR1 GTSNPN, CDR2 SVGIG (reference sequence). The CDR3 is made up of 13 amino acids. Trimming removed 3 bases from V and 7 bases from J; junction bases left unmatched: 4. In nucleotides, the CDR3 is TGTGCCTGGAGGGACAGGGTGGTTGAAAAACTGTTTTTT. Protein sequence: CAWRDRVVEKLFF.

The gene calls are TRBV29-1 and TRBJ2-7; TRBD1 aligns across 10 bases. Germline V CDR1 and CDR2: SQVTM, ANQGSEA. The CDR3 length is 14 residues. Germline trimming cut 4 bases from V and 4 bases from J; bases unmatched to any gene: 7. CDR3 region: CSVVSRTGGYEQYF. DNA of the CDR3: TGCAGCGTTGTAAGTAGGACAGGGGGTTACGAGCAGTACTTC.

This chain links TRBV25-1 with TRBJ2-1; TRBD1 might be the D (5 bases). In germline, CDR1 is MGHDK, CDR2 SYGVNS. The CDR3 length is 16 residues. V lost 3 bases, J lost 2 bases, and 14 bases lay in between. The CDR3 DNA sequence: TGTGCCAGCAGTGATGCAGGGCGATCCACCTACAATGAGCAGTTCTTC. The encoded protein is CASSDAGRSTYNEQFF.

V and J are TRBV19 and TRBJ1-3; D is perhaps TRBD1 (5 bases). V was clipped by 5 bases and J by 4 bases, with 9 bases between them. The CDR3 sequence is 13 residues long. Per germline, CDR1 LNHDA and CDR2 SQIVND (reference sequence). The CDR3 DNA reads TGTGCCAGTAGTCGGTGGACAGGAAACACCATATATTTT. Amino acids: CASSRWTGNTIYF. Based on the CDR3 plus reference TRBV19 and TRBJ1-3, the full variable domain is DGGITQSPKYLFRKEGQNVTLSCEQNLNHDAMYWYRQDPGQGLRLIYYSQIVNDFQKGDIAEGYSVSREKKESFPLTVTSAQKNPTAFYLCASSRWTGNTIYFGEGSWLTVV.

V gene TRBV6-4 combines with J gene TRBJ2-1, with 8 bases lining up with TRBD2. The CDR3 runs to 13 residues. With V trimmed by 2 bases and J by 6 bases, 0 bases remained unmatched. Germline V lookup: CDR1 MRHNA, CDR2 SNTAGT. Here the CDR3 reads CASSDGTSNEQFF. DNA of the CDR3: TGTGCCAGCAGTGACGGGACTAGCAATGAGCAGTTCTTC.

The chain employs TRBV4-3 and TRBJ2-5, with 10 bases aligning to TRBD2. V shed 5 bases and J 4 bases; nucleotides not matched to a gene: 10. There are 16 residues in the CDR3. Germline assignment: CDR1 LGHNA and CDR2 YSLEER. The CDR3 sequence is CASSKSRLAGAETQYF. CDR3 nucleotide sequence: TGCGCCAGCAGCAAAAGCCGGCTAGCGGGGGCAGAGACCCAGTACTTC.

The rearrangement links TRBV29-1 to TRBJ1-1; the D gene is possibly TRBD1 (5 bases). Between the trimmed V and J ends, which lost 6 bases and 0 bases, there was a span of 11 bases. This CDR3 comprises 13 residues. Germline lookup yields CDR1 SQVTM and CDR2 ANQGSEA. Here the CDR3 DNA reads TGCAGCGTGTTTCCAGGGCTGAACACTGAAGCTTTCTTT. Translation: CSVFPGLNTEAFF.

V and J are TRBV29-1 and TRBJ2-5, with TRBD1 as a possible D gene (5 bases). Trimming removed 7 bases from V and 3 bases from J, with 15 bases in between. The CDR3 is made up of 13 amino acids. Germline CDR1 is SQVTM and CDR2 is ANQGSEA. CDR3 loop: CSATRQTEETQYF. In DNA form, the CDR3 reads TGCAGCGCTACCCGACAGACTGAAGAGACCCAGTACTTC.

This chain joins TRBV14 and TRBJ1-1; TRBD1 agrees at 8 bases. CDR3 size: 15 residues. In germline, CDR1 is SGHDN, CDR2 FVKESK. Unmatched junction bases numbered 8, after V lost 6 bases and J lost 2 bases. The DNA of the CDR3 is TGTGCCAGCAGGCCCGACAGGGGATCCAACACTGAAGCTTTCTTT. This encodes CASRPDRGSNTEAFF.

The gene calls are TRBV7-3 and TRBJ2-2; 11 bases agree with TRBD2. J was trimmed by 6 bases and V by 7 bases; bases with no gene match: 10. The CDR3 is made up of 16 amino acids. Germline V gene lookup returns CDR1 SGHTA and CDR2 FQGTGA. DNA of the CDR3: TGTGCCAGCACCCCGTTAGCGGGAGGGGGTCCCGGGGAGCTGTTTTTT. It codes for CASTPLAGGGPGELFF.

This chain joins TRBV28 and TRBJ1-5; D is perhaps TRBD1 (5 bases). The CDR3 contains 15 residues. Trimming took off 3 bases at V and 1 base at J, with 10 bases between the two ends. Germline assignment: CDR1 MDHEN and CDR2 SYDVKM. The CDR3 DNA reads TGTGCCAGCAGTTTCTCAGGGCGAAGCAATCAGCCCCAGCATTTT. It specifies CASSFSGRSNQPQHF. Supplemented by reference TRBV28 and TRBJ1-5, the full variable domain reads DVKVTQSSRYLVKRTGEKVFLECVQDMDHENMFWYRQDPGLGLRLIYFSYDVKMKEKGDIPEGYSVSREKKERFSLILESASTNQTSMYLCASSFSGRSNQPQHFGDGTRLSIL.

The chain carries TRBV6-5 and TRBJ2-7; the D gene is possibly TRBD2 (6 bases). Germline V gene lookup returns CDR1 MNHEY and CDR2 SVGAGI. The CDR3 is 13 residues long. V dropped 6 bases and J dropped 4 bases, with 13 bases sitting between them. In DNA form, the CDR3 reads TGTGCCAGCAGATACGGGAGTGGGTACGAGCAGTACTTC. It codes for CASRYGSGYEQYF.

V is TRBV5-1 and J is TRBJ2-5, with 7 positions matching TRBD2. This CDR3 has 13 residues. Germline V gene lookup returns CDR1 SGHRS and CDR2 YFSETQ. After removal of 4 bases from V and 5 bases from J, the junction contained 5 bases not matched to a gene. CDR3 DNA sequence: TGCGCCAGCAGCCCGGGGACTAAGGAGACCCAGTACTTC. Translating it yields CASSPGTKETQYF.

The chain combines TRBV27 with TRBJ1-1; unclear D gene. Germline-derived CDR1 and CDR2 are MNHEY and SMNVEV (reference sequence). V was pared by 3 bases and J by 8 bases, with 10 bases between. The CDR3 consists of 12 residues. The CDR3 reads CASSFMGGEAFF. CDR3 DNA: TGTGCCAGCAGTTTTATGGGAGGGGAAGCTTTCTTT.

The gene calls are TRBV30 and TRBJ1-1, with 9 positions matching TRBD1. Germline loops: CDR1 GTSNPN, CDR2 SVGIG (reference sequence). CDR3 length: 17 amino acids. V was clipped by 5 bases and J by 4 bases; unmatched bases: 17. Here the CDR3 reads CAWEGGTGWNKGTEAFF. The CDR3 region has the DNA TGTGCCTGGGAGGGGGGGACAGGGTGGAATAAGGGCACTGAAGCTTTCTTT.

The chain uses TRBV4-3 and TRBJ2-1, with 7 bases lining up with TRBD1. CDR1 and CDR2 from the germline V gene are LGHNA and YSLEER. The J segment lost 6 bases and the V segment lost 3 bases, leaving 5 bases of the junction unmatched. This CDR3 is 14 amino acids long. Here the CDR3 reads CASSHLSGGNEQFF. The CDR3, as DNA: TGCGCCAGCAGCCACCTCTCAGGGGGCAATGAGCAGTTCTTC.

This chain links TRBV2 with TRBJ1-2; D perhaps matches TRBD1 (6 bases). V gave up 6 bases and J gave up 0 bases, with 14 bases separating them. CDR3 length equals 15 residues. Germline V gene sequence: CDR1 SNHLY, CDR2 FYNNEI. The CDR3 region is CASRLEGGSNYGYTF. In DNA form, the CDR3 reads TGTGCCAGCAGACTAGAGGGGGGGTCTAACTATGGCTACACCTTC.

The rearrangement joins TRBV5-1 to TRBJ2-1, with TRBD2 as a possible D gene (6 bases). CDR1 is SGHRS and CDR2 is YFSETQ in the germline V gene. The CDR3 spans 15 residues. V lost 2 bases to trimming and J lost 7 bases, with 16 bases between them. CDR3: CASSLVAEVWNEQFF. The CDR3 DNA is TGCGCCAGCAGCTTAGTAGCGGAGGTTTGGAATGAGCAGTTCTTC.

The J gene is TRBJ2-3, the V gene TRBV9, with D uncertain. The CDR3 is made up of 15 amino acids. Trimming took off 2 bases at V and 2 bases at J, with 12 bases between the two ends. Germline V lookup: CDR1 SGDLS, CDR2 YYNGEE. CDR3 nucleotides: TGTGCCAGCAGCGTGGCCGATTACTACACAGATACGCAGTATTTT. Its protein is CASSVADYYTDTQYF.

A remark on this clone: Mismatch with germline at one junction end may stem from a read error. V usage is TRBV11-3 and J usage is TRBJ1-3, with D unresolved. The CDR3 has 11 residues. Germline V lookup: CDR1 SGHNT, CDR2 YENEEA. The CDR3 sequence: CARSFVGTIYF. CDR3 nucleotide sequence: TGTGCCAGAAGCTTCGTCGGCACCATATATTTT.

The J gene is TRBJ1-2, the V gene TRBV4-3; maybe TRBD1 (6 bases). The CDR3 covers 14 residues. Per germline, CDR1 LGHNA and CDR2 YSLEER. Between the trimmed V and J ends, which lost 3 bases and 4 bases, there was a span of 12 bases. The CDR3 DNA sequence: TGCGCCAGCAGCCAGGGGGCTTCGGGCTATGGCTACACCTTC. The encoded protein is CASSQGASGYGYTF.

The chain links TRBV30 to TRBJ1-5; D remains unclear. The V gene lost 4 bases and the J gene lost 4 bases, with 8 bases spanning the gap. Germline V gene sequence: CDR1 GTSNPN, CDR2 SVGIG (reference sequence). The CDR3 sequence is 12 residues long. CDR3 protein: CAWKGLNQPQHF. DNA of the CDR3: TGTGCCTGGAAAGGACTAAATCAGCCCCAGCATTTT.

The chain joins TRBV19 to TRBJ1-1; TRBD1 might be the D (6 bases). This CDR3 comprises 13 residues. Trimming shortened V by 5 bases and J by 4 bases, and 11 bases separated the two germline ends. Germline V gene sequence: CDR1 LNHDA, CDR2 SQIVND (reference sequence). The CDR3 loop reads CASSLQGTTEAFF. The CDR3 DNA is TGTGCCAGTAGTTTACAGGGTACCACTGAAGCTTTCTTT.

The chain is built from TRBV7-2 and TRBJ2-5; 7 bases match TRBD1. This CDR3 region has 14 residues. The germline V gene encodes CDR1 SGHTA and CDR2 FQGNSA. V shed 5 bases, J shed 2 bases, and the junction held 5 bases outside the gene matches. CDR3 sequence reads: CASSPGQRQETQYF. The DNA of the CDR3 is TGTGCCAGCAGCCCGGGACAGAGACAAGAGACCCAGTACTTC.

J is TRBJ2-1 and V is TRBV5-1; 10 bases are shared with TRBD2. V dropped 0 bases and J dropped 6; count of bases not matched to a gene: 3. From germline, CDR1 is SGHRS and CDR2 YFSETQ. The length of the CDR3 is 15 residues. The CDR3 here is CASSLELAGVNEQFF. The CDR3 DNA is TGCGCCAGCAGCTTGGAGCTAGCGGGAGTCAATGAGCAGTTCTTC.

V gene TRBV30 combines with J gene TRBJ2-3, with 9 bases that match TRBD2. Trimming at V came to 2 bases and at J to 3 bases, leaving 6 bases not matched to a gene. Germline V gives CDR1 GTSNPN, CDR2 SVGIG (reference sequence). This CDR3 comprises 15 residues. The CDR3 sequence: CAWSHSGSQTDTQYF. Written as DNA, the CDR3 is TGTGCCTGGAGTCATAGCGGGAGCCAGACAGATACGCAGTATTTT.